One and the same sample provided the 8 T cell receptor beta chains below, sequenced in a study of cytomegalovirus exposure and HLA in healthy donors. PCR involved 60 Vbeta and 13 Jbeta primers. The repertoire was sequenced with immunoSEQ multiplex PCR; TCRdb's copy has only in-frame clones and lacks some. This sample has 200,000 to 250,000 clones, with roughly 88% found just once. Sequences were obtained from PBMCs. The receptors were sampled from a boy aged 2 to 10 in good health and CMV-seronegative.

The chain recombines TRBV7-3 with TRBJ1-1, with 7 bases identical to TRBD1. This CDR3 spans 15 amino acids. The germline CDR1 and CDR2 sequences are SGHTA and FQGTGA. J was trimmed by 3 bases and V by 2 bases; bases with no gene match: 6. DNA of the CDR3: TGTGCCAGCAGCTTAGCCGGGACAGAGTACACTGAAGCTTTCTTT. This codes for CASSLAGTEYTEAFF.

The chain couples TRBV5-1 to TRBJ1-2; D may be TRBD1 (6 bases). The V end lost 4 bases, the J end lost 0 bases, and 19 bases lay between the germline ends. Looked up from germline, CDR1 is SGHRS and CDR2 is YFSETQ. CDR3 length equals 17 residues. The chain's CDR3 is CASSPSRTANTNYGYTF. The CDR3 bases are TGCGCCAGCAGCCCATCGCGGACAGCCAATACTAACTATGGCTACACCTTC.

J is TRBJ2-5 and V is TRBV2; 7 bases match TRBD1. The DNA end is a closer match to TRBJ2-7, so the J assignment may be wrong. The CDR3 has 13 amino acids. The germline V gene encodes CDR1 SNHLY and CDR2 FYNNEI. The CDR3 coding sequence is TGTGCCAGCAGTACCGGACAGGTCGACGAGCAGTACTTC. Protein sequence: CASSTGQVDEQYF.

This clone was detected only a few times. J is TRBJ1-2 and V is TRBV5-4, with a possible D match to TRBD1 (5 bases). This CDR3 spans 13 amino acids. The germline V gene encodes CDR1 SGHNT and CDR2 YYREEE (reference sequence). Trimming left V 4 bases short and J 5 bases short, with 12 bases between. CDR3 bases: TGTGCCAGCAGCAGCGGGACTGAGTATGGCTACACCTTC. This gives the protein CASSSGTEYGYTF.

Concerning this clone: Different DNA sequences within this sample yield the same CDR3. This sequence joins TRBV2 and TRBJ2-7; possibly TRBD1 for D (6 bases). Germline values: CDR1 SNHLY, CDR2 FYNNEI. The V end lost 6 bases, the J end lost 0 bases, and 9 bases lay between the germline ends. CDR3 length: 13 residues. The CDR3 region is CASSGTLSYEQYF. Written as DNA, the CDR3 is TGTGCCAGCAGCGGGACACTCTCCTACGAGCAGTACTTC.

The gene calls are TRBV5-1 and TRBJ2-5, with a weak D call TRBD2 (5 bases). The tail of the sequence fits TRBJ2-7 better, so the J call may be wrong. Per germline, CDR1 SGHRS and CDR2 YFSETQ. CDR3 length equals 13 residues. The CDR3 DNA sequence: TGCGCCAGCAGCCCGGAGGAAAAATACGAGCAGTACTTC. Protein product: CASSPEEKYEQYF.

The chain is built from TRBV25-1 and TRBJ2-7, with 7 positions matching TRBD1. J gave up 0 bases and V 4 bases, and 6 bases lay outside the gene matches. CDR3 length: 15 amino acids. Per germline, CDR1 MGHDK and CDR2 SYGVNS. CDR3 sequence: CASSAGQESSYEQYF. CDR3 in DNA: TGTGCCAGCAGTGCAGGACAGGAGAGCTCCTACGAGCAGTACTTC.

The chain recombines TRBV6-5 with TRBJ2-5, with D maybe TRBD2 (6 bases). Germline-derived CDR1 and CDR2 are MNHEY and SVGAGI. Trimming removed 6 bases at V and 5 bases at J, with 7 bases between. The CDR3 loop spans 11 amino acids. CDR3 DNA: TGTGCCAGCAGCCGGGGGGAGACCCAGTACTTC. Protein: CASSRGETQYF.